This paragraph reports one T cell receptor (beta chain). Original methodology: Estimated nucleated cell counts came from reference gene primer amplification. Repertoires were generated with immunoSEQ multiplex PCR, while TCRdb's copy carries only in-frame clones and drops some. V and J calls and clone size are given by that table; D and trimming were obtained from the DNA. The repertoire holds 450,000 to 500,000 clones, with around 85% as singletons. The sample originates from a study of blood T cell repertoires in COVID-19. Looking at the study overall: Whether acute or convalescent, the COVID-19 samples came from the United States, Italy and Spain. Sources were T cells, B-cell-depleted T cells, or PBMCs; the material itself was cDNA or gDNA.

Between the trimmed V and J ends, which lost 6 bases and 1 base, there was a span of 12 bases. Per the germline V gene, CDR1 is LNHDA and CDR2 is SQIVND (reference sequence). CDR3 length: 14 amino acids. The rearrangement uses TRBV19 and TRBJ1-2, with no clear D. The clonotype originates from a human donor in a cohort sampled during active COVID-19. Sequencing input: peripheral blood. CDR3 sequence (DNA): TGTGCCAGTAGCCCCCTAGGTGTTAACTATGGCTACACCTTC. This gives the protein CASSPLGVNYGYTF.